This T cell receptor beta chain is drawn from a study of technical replicates of blood from several donors (dated by TCRdb to about 2017). The library was prepared using the immunoSEQ multiplex PCR assay. In its TCRdb copy, this immuneACCESS table keeps in-frame sequences only and misses some clones. Where compared with another copy, unresolved V genes explain less than half of these, and the others have no known cause. The sample yields 11,000 to 15,000 clones; 84% were counted once. The ten most abundant clones make up roughly 10% of the sample. The germline V end is reduced by 8 bases and the J end by 7 bases; junction bases left unmatched: 10. Looking up the germline V gene yields CDR1 SGHTA and CDR2 FQGTGA. Including cysteine and phenylalanine, the CDR3 has 13 amino acids. Only CDR3 DNA is held: 39 bases, read in frame from base 1. A remark on this clone: Its target antigen remains unknown. No base qualities exist here, and no much larger clone lies one base off it.

Sequencing input: PBMCs. The TCR was taken from a human donor in good health. This chain joins TRBV7-3 to TRBJ2-5; 7 central bases correspond to TRBD2. The CDR3 protein sequence reads: CASGEGHRGTQYF. The DNA reads TGTGCCAGCGGGGAGGGCCACCGGGGGACCCAGTACTTC.